The T cell receptor beta chain under discussion was sequenced for a study of cytomegalovirus exposure and HLA in healthy donors. Germline CDR1 and CDR2: SQVTM and ANQGSEA. The V end lost 4 bases, the J end lost 8 bases, and 11 bases lay between the germline ends. The CDR3 runs 11 residues. Primers for the PCR totalled 60 Vbeta and 13 Jbeta. Profiled with immunoSEQ multiplex PCR; TCRdb holds only in-frame clones, not every one. Here the sample spans about 150,000 clones, about three quarters being singletons. The chain employs TRBV29-1 and TRBJ1-2; D not certain. Sequences were obtained from PBMCs. The receptor's source is a woman under 40 in good health and CMV-seronegative. CDR3 residues: CSVASTGGYTF. CDR3 DNA: TGCAGCGTTGCCAGTACCGGGGGCTACACCTTC.